This TCR beta chain comes out of a study of PD-L1 blockade in urothelial cancer. Study-wide context: The authors examined blood 3 weeks (second dose) and 6 weeks after treatment start.

TCRdb's table, derived via immunoSEQ multiplex PCR, lists solely in-frame clones and lacks some. In the table there are 25,000 to 35,000 clones, over 70% of which are singletons. CDR3 length: 15 residues. The rearrangement links TRBV7-5 to TRBJ1-4. TRBV7-5 is termed a pseudogene. This sequence originates from a man in his forties or fifties with urothelial cancer. The specimen was PBMCs, collected around atezolizumab (anti-PD-L1) treatment. CDR3 DNA sequence: TGTGCCAGAAGCTTCTTTAGTGCTTTTTATGAAAAACTGTTTTTT. As protein: CARSFFSAFYEKLFF.